This T cell receptor (beta chain) was obtained from a study of shared clonotypes between healthy human individuals (dated by TCRdb to 2020 to 2022). In the study overall: The cohort comprised a couple of women and a few men aged 18 to 49 years. Different laboratories and diverse techniques were used to prepare libraries and sequence TCR repertoires, to increase sequencing depth and limit assay-specific biases. Blood TCR repertoires of five healthy adults were deeply sequenced to estimate repertoire size and the extent of clonotype sharing between individuals. For each donor, CD4 naive and CD4 memory were each run on three plates, CD8 naive on two plates, and CD8 memory on one plate. Per donor, leukapheresis produced somewhere between about 0.9 and 10 billion PBMCs.

Using the deep immunoSEQ assay, TCR CDR3 regions were amplified from genomic DNA by multiplex PCR. Extracted genomic DNA from each cell subset was distributed evenly across all wells of several immunoSEQ 96-well plates, and each plate was treated as a replicate. For sorted subsets, around 200 ng genomic DNA, equal to 30,000 or so T cell genomes, was loaded into each replicate PCR. Purified libraries were measured with a Qubit 3.0 fluorometer, size-checked on a Bioanalyzer 2100, and measured again with the KAPA Library Quantification kit. A separate single-read 150-cycle Illumina NextSeq 550 flow cell was used to sequence each immunoSEQ 96-well plate. From the authors' description of their analysis: The immunoSEQ output contained only junctional sequences without quality scores, so filtering could not match that applied to full-length reads. Sequences were annotated with PyIR, a Python wrapper for IgBLAST v1.9, using IMGT germline references to assign V/J genes and CDR3. Any read was removed if the V/J assignment was weak (E-value above 1e-6), the CDR3 was missing, or the read contained stop codons, out-of-frame junctions, or ambiguous translated residues. V3J clonotypes were defined by identical inferred V gene, J gene, and CDR3 amino acid sequence. To compute the percentage overlap between repertoires, the number of shared unique clonotypes was divided by the size of the smaller repertoire. Repertoire richness was assessed with RTK rarefaction, the Chao1 estimator, and Recon v2.1 estimates of unobserved clonotypes. OLGA was used to compute generation probabilities for all TCRbeta clonotypes that the gDNA method yielded from a few donors. This immuneACCESS table, as held by TCRdb, lists in-frame sequences with V and J called but not all clones. Of the missing ones, under half trace to an unresolved V gene in checked studies; the others have no known cause. V, J and clone size are taken as reported in that table, and D and trimming were inferred from the DNA itself. This sample comprises around 2,000,000 clones, 93% of them detected only once. 1.5% to 2% of the sample is in the top ten clones.

As for this clone: The specificity of this receptor is unknown. The record has no base qualities; no much larger clone is one base away.

Study-wide conclusions, independent of this receptor: Naive subsets generally had larger estimated clonotype richness than memory subsets did. Compared with non-shared clonotypes, the clonotypes found in all four sorted-subset donors had higher generation probabilities. Sharing across several donors was observed for about 4.8% of naive CD4, under 4% of naive CD8, about 2.3% of memory CD4, and about 0.4% of memory CD8 clonotypes. Even with the large sequencing depth, rarefaction of the sorted-subset datasets indicated that sequencing was incomplete. Sampling was restricted to blood, and TCR repertoires in tissues likely differ from the TCR repertoires found in blood. The small number of donors limited the genetic and exposure-history diversity represented. Based on pairwise subsampling, the degree of clonotype sharing among donors was expected to be affected by sequencing depth.

CD8 naive samples were obtained by positive selection for CCR7 among CD45RO-negative cells, yielding a CD45RA+CCR7+ population from which TemRA cells were excluded. Donors were healthy HIV-negative adults with no recently reported acute infections or vaccinations. Every donor was a Caucasian adult living in Nashville, Tennessee, USA. Blood was collected by leukapheresis, and PBMCs were isolated by Ficoll-Histopaque density gradient centrifugation and then cryopreserved in liquid nitrogen vapor phase. Purity and quantity of every magnetically sorted T cell population were checked by analytical flow cytometry. Genomic DNA was isolated from every sorted fraction and measured by UV absorbance on a Nanodrop 2000c. V is shortened by 2 bases, J by 3 bases, and the region joining them spans 19 bases. From the cysteine up to the phenylalanine, the CDR3 has a length of 17 residues. Only CDR3 DNA is held: 51 bases, read in frame from base 1. CDR1 and CDR2 (MDHEN, SYDVKM) derive from the germline V gene.

The source of this sequence is a man between 18 and 35 years old in good health. Some clones in this sample may be carry-over from other donors' samples. The sequence is built from TRBV28 and TRBJ1-2; tentative D gene TRBD1, with 5 bases matching. The specimen sequenced was naive CD8+ T cells from PBMCs. What this sample's cell subset or site label stands for: CD45RA+CCR7+. Here the CDR3 is given as CASSLTGEGFVDYGYTF. The sequenced DNA: TGTGCCAGCAGTTTAACGGGGGAAGGGTTTGTCGACTATGGCTACACCTTC.